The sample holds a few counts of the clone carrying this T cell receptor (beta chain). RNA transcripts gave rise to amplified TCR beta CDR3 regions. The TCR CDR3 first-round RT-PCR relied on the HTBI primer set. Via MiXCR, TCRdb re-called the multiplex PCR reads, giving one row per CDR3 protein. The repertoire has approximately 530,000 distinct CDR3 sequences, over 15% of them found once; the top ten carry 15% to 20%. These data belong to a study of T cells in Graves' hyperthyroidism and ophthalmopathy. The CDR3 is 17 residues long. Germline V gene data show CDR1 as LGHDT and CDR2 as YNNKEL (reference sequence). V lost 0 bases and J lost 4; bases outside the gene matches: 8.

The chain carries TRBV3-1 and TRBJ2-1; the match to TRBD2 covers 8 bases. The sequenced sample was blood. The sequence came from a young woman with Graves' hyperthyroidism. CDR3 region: CASSQELLAELYNEQFF. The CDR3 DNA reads TGTGCCAGCAGCCAAGAGTTACTAGCGGAGCTATACAATGAGCAGTTCTTC.